Shown below are 20 T cell receptor beta chains from a single sample sequenced in a study of T cell responses to AZD1222 COVID-19 vaccine. Generated by immunoSEQ multiplex PCR, the TCRdb table keeps only in-frame clones and is missing some. There are more than 95,000 clones in the sample; 85% to 90% occur only once, and about 7.4% lies in the top ten. The sample was peripheral blood, taken 28 days after the second AZD1222 dose. The source is an adult who received the AZD1222 COVID-19 vaccine.

V usage is TRBV9 and J usage is TRBJ2-2, with D possibly matching TRBD1 (5 bases). Trimming stripped 3 bases from V and 4 bases from J, with 7 bases between. This CDR3 is 13 amino acids long. Germline V CDR1 and CDR2: SGDLS, YYNGEE. CDR3 sequence (DNA): TGTGCCAGCAGCGCCCAGGGCACCGGGGAGCTGTTTTTT. Encoded protein: CASSAQGTGELFF.

Comment on this clone: An end of the junction does not agree with germline; a read error may underlie this. The chain couples TRBV7-9 to TRBJ1-2; the match to TRBD1 covers 10 bases. In germline, CDR1 is SEHNR, CDR2 FQNEAQ (reference sequence). This CDR3 is built from 11 residues. CDR3 loop: CASSERQGASF. CDR3 nucleotides: TGTGCCAGCAGCGAACGACAGGGGGCCTCCTTC.

V is TRBV11-2 and J is TRBJ1-1; no firm D call. V was clipped by 6 bases and J by 4 bases, with 9 bases between them. From germline, CDR1 is SGHAT and CDR2 FQNNGV. CDR3 length: 12 amino acids. This CDR3 reads CASRRISTEAFF. The CDR3 nucleotides read TGTGCCAGCAGGAGGATCTCCACTGAAGCTTTCTTT.

This chain uses TRBV2 with TRBJ1-2; no reliable D call. This CDR3 has 14 amino acids. V was cut by 4 bases and J by 2 bases, with 11 bases left in between. In germline, CDR1 is SNHLY, CDR2 FYNNEI. The CDR3, as DNA: TGTGCCAGCAGTGTTGGGCATACGAACTATGGCTACACCTTC. Translation: CASSVGHTNYGYTF.

V and J are TRBV30 and TRBJ2-3; tentatively, D is TRBD1 or TRBD2 (5 bases each). The CDR3 loop spans 14 amino acids. V was cut by 4 bases and J by 0 bases, with 11 bases left in between. CDR1 and CDR2 from the germline V gene are GTSNPN and SVGIG (reference sequence). CDR3 protein: CAWTGPISTDTQYF. Here the CDR3 DNA reads TGTGCCTGGACGGGACCGATCAGCACAGATACGCAGTATTTT.

This clone has more than one count but fewer than ten. The chain employs TRBV30 and TRBJ2-1; TRBD2 matches 8 bases. Looked up from germline, CDR1 is GTSNPN and CDR2 is SVGIG (reference sequence). The CDR3 extends over 14 amino acids. Unmatched junction bases numbered 14, after V lost 4 bases and J lost 12 bases. CDR3 sequence reads: CAWNANGGASAQFF. The CDR3 DNA follows: TGTGCCTGGAACGCCAACGGGGGGGCCTCGGCGCAGTTCTTC.

This rearrangement joins TRBV6-1 to TRBJ2-7; perhaps TRBD1 as D (5 bases). The CDR3 has 14 amino acids. Germline assignment: CDR1 MNHNS and CDR2 SASEGT. Trimming took 1 base from V and 7 from J, leaving 14 bases between them. This CDR3 reads CASSEEAGLGEQYF. The CDR3 bases are TGTGCCAGCAGTGAAGAGGCAGGGTTGGGAGAGCAGTACTTC.

V gene TRBV18 combines with J gene TRBJ2-5; TRBD2 is a possible D gene (6 bases). CDR1 is KGHSH, CDR2 LQKENI, per germline. CDR3 length equals 13 residues. V was pared by 3 bases and J by 4 bases, with 9 bases between. Here the CDR3 DNA reads TGTGCCAGCTCACCGGGACTGGGAGAGACCCAGTACTTC. Residues: CASSPGLGETQYF.

The chain recombines TRBV11-2 with TRBJ2-3; 7 nucleotides agree with TRBD1. J was trimmed by 0 bases and V by 4 bases; bases with no gene match: 7. This CDR3 is built from 16 residues. Germline CDR1 reads SGHAT; CDR2 reads FQNNGV. CDR3 sequence reads: CASSSDRASSTDTQYF. The CDR3, as DNA: TGTGCCAGCAGCTCCGACAGGGCCTCTAGCACAGATACGCAGTATTTT.

The chain employs TRBV7-8 and TRBJ2-7; possible D gene TRBD2, 5 bases. Trimming removed 5 bases from V and 0 bases from J, with 14 bases in between. The CDR3 is 15 residues long. The germline V gene encodes CDR1 SGHVS and CDR2 FQNEAQ. The CDR3 sequence: CASSALDGNSYEQYF. For the CDR3, the DNA is TGTGCCAGCAGCGCATTGGACGGGAACTCCTACGAGCAGTACTTC.

The J gene is TRBJ1-1, the V gene TRBV18; D gene uncertain. The CDR3 contains 13 residues. Germline CDR1 and CDR2: KGHSH and LQKENI. Between the trimmed V and J ends, which lost 2 bases and 4 bases, there was a span of 8 bases. The CDR3 DNA follows: TGTGCCAGCTCACCAGCAGGAGTCACTGAAGCTTTCTTT. Protein sequence: CASSPAGVTEAFF.

The chain has TRBV7-3 and TRBJ1-1; 7 positions match TRBD1. The CDR3 covers 13 residues. V dropped 5 bases and J dropped 7; count of bases not matched to a gene: 7. Looked up from germline, CDR1 is SGHTA and CDR2 is FQGTGA. CDR3 DNA: TGTGCCAGCAGCCCGACAGGGAGGGGTGAAGCTTTCTTT. Protein: CASSPTGRGEAFF.

In its sample, this clone was seen once. V is TRBV6-2 or TRBV6-3 and J is TRBJ2-7; 10 bases agree with TRBD2. The junction had 6 bases not matched to a gene; V was cut back by 6 bases and J by 4 bases. Germline V gene lookup returns CDR1 MNHEY and CDR2 SVGEGT. There are 14 residues in the CDR3. The CDR3 coding sequence is TGTGCCAGCAGCCTTGGGACTAGCGCTTACGAGCAGTACTTC. Translated, it gives CASSLGTSAYEQYF.

The CDR3 sequence: CASSSTGEEKLFF. CDR3 coding DNA: TGTGCCAGCAGTTCCACAGGGGAAGAAAAACTGTTTTTT. This chain links TRBV13 with TRBJ1-4; TRBD1 matches at 7 bases. V lost 6 bases to trimming and J lost 8 bases; unmatched junction nucleotides: 6. The germline gives CDR1 PRHDT, CDR2 FYEKMQ (reference sequence). This CDR3 comprises 13 residues.

The CDR3 reads CAISARLVQETQYF. DNA for the CDR3: TGTGCCATCAGTGCTCGGCTAGTCCAAGAGACCCAGTACTTC. The chain recombines TRBV10-3 with TRBJ2-5; no firm D call. The CDR3 is 14 amino acids. V dropped 4 bases and J dropped 1 base, with 10 bases sitting between them. Germline CDR1 reads ENHRY; CDR2 reads SYGVKD.

This clone was recorded once. The chain has TRBV7-3 and TRBJ1-2, with TRBD1 matching over 9 bases. The germline V gene encodes CDR1 SGHTA and CDR2 FQGTGA. After removal of 4 bases from V and 2 bases from J, the junction contained 5 bases not matched to a gene. The CDR3 covers 15 residues. CDR3 protein: CASSSTGGLNYGYTF. The DNA for the CDR3 is TGTGCCAGCAGCTCCACAGGGGGCTTGAACTATGGCTACACCTTC.

The J gene is TRBJ2-1, the V gene TRBV4-3, with unresolved D. Germline lookup yields CDR1 LGHNA and CDR2 YSLEER. V was pared by 1 base and J by 5 bases, with 12 bases between. The CDR3 runs 15 residues. CDR3 in amino acids: CASSQGVGIDNEQFF. Written as DNA, the CDR3 is TGCGCCAGCAGCCAAGGGGTGGGAATCGACAATGAGCAGTTCTTC.

In this sample, this clone turned up once. The chain combines TRBV12-3 or TRBV12-4 with TRBJ1-2; 10 bases align to TRBD1. This CDR3 has 12 residues. The ends lost 5 bases at V and 14 bases at J; junction bases unmatched: 8. CDR3 loop: CASSRGQGRLTF. In DNA, the CDR3 is TGTGCCAGCAGTAGGGGACAGGGGAGGTTGACCTTC.

V usage is TRBV11-2 and J usage is TRBJ2-2; the match to TRBD2 covers 15 bases. V lost 5 bases, J lost 4 bases, and 11 bases stayed unmatched. Germline assignment: CDR1 SGHAT and CDR2 FQNNGV. The CDR3 runs to 19 residues. This CDR3 reads CASSRGGLAGGGGTGELFF. CDR3 DNA: TGTGCCAGCAGCCGGGGGGGACTAGCGGGAGGCGGTGGCACCGGGGAGCTGTTTTTT.

The chain carries TRBV7-3 and TRBJ1-1; D unclear. Trimming pared 2 bases from V and 0 bases from J, leaving 4 bases between. Germline V lookup: CDR1 SGHTA, CDR2 FQGTGA. The CDR3 sequence is 13 residues long. The CDR3 here is CASSLSVNTEAFF. In DNA form, the CDR3 reads TGTGCCAGCAGCTTATCAGTGAACACTGAAGCTTTCTTT.